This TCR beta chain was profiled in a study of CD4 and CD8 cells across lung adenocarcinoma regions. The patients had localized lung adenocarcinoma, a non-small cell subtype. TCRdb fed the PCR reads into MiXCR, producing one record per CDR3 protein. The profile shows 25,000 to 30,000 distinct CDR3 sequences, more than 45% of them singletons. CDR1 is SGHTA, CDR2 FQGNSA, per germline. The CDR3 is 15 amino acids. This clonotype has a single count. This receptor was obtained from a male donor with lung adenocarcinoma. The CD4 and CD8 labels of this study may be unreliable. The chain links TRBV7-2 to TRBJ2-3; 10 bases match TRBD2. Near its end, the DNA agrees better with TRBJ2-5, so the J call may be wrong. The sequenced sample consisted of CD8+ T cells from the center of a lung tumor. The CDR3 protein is CASSRSSGSGETQYF. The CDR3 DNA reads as TGTGCCAGCAGCAGATCTAGCGGGAGCGGGGAGACCCAGTACTTC.